One and the same sample provided the 12 T cell receptor beta chains below, sequenced in a study of blood T cell repertoires in COVID-19 (dated by TCRdb to about 2020). Library prep was done by the immunoSEQ multiplex PCR assay. The source is immuneACCESS, and TCRdb retained only in-frame sequences with V and J called. Part of the clones is not carried over; for the studies checked, unresolved V genes explain less than half of this, and the remainder is unexplained. Across this sample there are some 200,000 clones, with 88% seen only once. The ten most abundant clones make up about a sixth of the sample. Sequenced material: peripheral blood. The origin of the receptors is a man aged 50 to 59 with COVID-19, enrolled during active disease.

V and J are TRBV5-1 and TRBJ1-1; no firm D call. Trimming took off 0 bases at V and 4 bases at J, with 10 bases between the two ends. Germline loops: CDR1 SGHRS, CDR2 YFSETQ. This CDR3 region has 14 residues. This chain's CDR3 is CASSLGTQATEAFF. The CDR3 DNA follows: TGCGCCAGCAGCTTGGGCACCCAGGCCACTGAAGCTTTCTTT.

The chain employs TRBV7-9 and TRBJ2-2; 9 positions match TRBD1. This CDR3 contains 16 residues. Germline CDR1 SEHNR, CDR2 FQNEAQ (reference sequence). V was pared by 3 bases and J by 5 bases, with 7 bases of the junction left unmatched. The CDR3 region has the DNA TGTGCCAGCAGCTTGTTCGTCGGACAGGGGACCGGGGAGCTGTTTTTT. Amino acid sequence: CASSLFVGQGTGELFF.

This clone has a single count. J is TRBJ2-7 and V is TRBV9; 7 positions agree with TRBD1. The germline V gene encodes CDR1 SGDLS and CDR2 YYNGEE. This CDR3 contains 16 residues. The ends lost 0 bases at V and 2 bases at J; junction bases unmatched: 8. The CDR3 reads CASSVAPTGDTYEQYF. The CDR3 bases are TGTGCCAGCAGCGTAGCCCCAACAGGGGACACCTACGAGCAGTACTTC.

The V call is TRBV19, the J call TRBJ1-1; TRBD1 agrees at 9 bases. The CDR3 totals 14 residues. The germline CDR1 and CDR2 sequences are LNHDA and SQIVND (reference sequence). After removal of 7 bases from V and 7 bases from J, the junction contained 10 bases not matched to a gene. The chain's CDR3 is CASIETGTGYEAFF. CDR3 DNA sequence: TGTGCCAGTATCGAGACCGGGACAGGGTATGAAGCTTTCTTT.

V is TRBV2 and J is TRBJ1-5, with 10 nucleotides matching TRBD1. The CDR3 is made up of 13 amino acids. Trimming removed 7 bases from V and 7 bases from J; junction bases left unmatched: 4. CDR1 SNHLY and CDR2 FYNNEI come from the germline V gene. CDR3 bases: TGTGCCAGCACCGGACAGGGGGAACAGCCCCAGCATTTT. It specifies CASTGQGEQPQHF.

The chain links TRBV6-5 to TRBJ1-6; D remains ambiguous. The CDR3 runs to 15 residues. Trimming shortened V by 4 bases and J by 10 bases, and 17 bases separated the two germline ends. CDR1 and CDR2 from the germline V gene are MNHEY and SVGAGI. CDR3 bases: TGTGCCAGCAGTTCCCTTGGACTGGCGGGATCACCCCTCCACTTT. The encoded protein is CASSSLGLAGSPLHF.

The J gene is TRBJ2-7, the V gene TRBV7-2, with 7 bases matching TRBD1. The germline V gene has CDR1 SGHTA and CDR2 FQGNSA. The length of the CDR3 is 15 residues. With 4 bases clipped from V and 5 bases from J, the junction kept 11 bases outside the gene matches. The CDR3 region is CASSSPTGRGHEQYF. CDR3 DNA: TGTGCCAGCAGCTCCCCGACAGGGAGAGGCCACGAGCAGTACTTC.

This chain connects TRBV18 to TRBJ1-3, with D possibly TRBD1 on 5 matching bases. V lost 3 bases to trimming and J lost 2 bases, with 11 bases between them. Germline V CDR1 and CDR2: KGHSH, LQKENI. This CDR3 region has 15 residues. The CDR3 bases are TGTGCCAGCTCACCCGGTGGCAGGGCTGGAAACACCATATATTTT. This sequence encodes CASSPGGRAGNTIYF.

V and J are TRBV12-3 or TRBV12-4 and TRBJ1-5; TRBD1 is a possible D gene (5 bases). This CDR3 comprises 12 residues. V dropped 6 bases and J dropped 6 bases, with 9 bases sitting between them. DNA of the CDR3: TGTGCCAGCAGGCAGGGAGGTCAGCCCCAGCATTTT. Translation gives CASRQGGQPQHF.

The chain employs TRBV9 and TRBJ1-2, with TRBD1 as a possible D gene (6 bases). CDR3 length: 15 amino acids. The ends were cut back, 3 bases at V and 1 base at J, with 13 bases in the middle. The germline gives CDR1 SGDLS, CDR2 YYNGEE. CDR3 bases: TGTGCCAGCAGCGCAAGCCAGGGGAATAACTATGGCTACACCTTC. Translating gives CASSASQGNNYGYTF. Supplemented by reference TRBV9 and TRBJ1-2, the full variable domain reads DSGVTQTPKHLITATGQRVTLRCSPRSGDLSVYWYQQSLDQGLQFLIQYYNGEERAKGNILERFSAQQFPDLHSELNLSSLELGDSALYFCASSASQGNNYGYTFGSGTRLTVV.

This sequence joins TRBV7-9 and TRBJ2-5; 7 positions match TRBD2. Losses at the gene ends were 5 bases for V and 4 bases for J; bases not matched to a gene: 16. CDR1 is SEHNR and CDR2 is FQNEAQ in the germline V gene (reference sequence). The CDR3 sequence is 17 residues long. The CDR3: CASSPAVAGGLGETQYF. The CDR3 DNA reads as TGTGCCAGCAGCCCTGCGGTAGCGGGTGGGCTGGGAGAGACCCAGTACTTC.

This clone was found a few times. This chain connects TRBV27 to TRBJ2-7; 10 bases align to TRBD2. V lost 2 bases and J lost 5; bases outside the gene matches: 9. Germline CDR1 MNHEY, CDR2 SMNVEV (reference sequence). The length of the CDR3 is 16 residues. CDR3 in amino acids: CASSLGSASGGNEQYF. CDR3 coding DNA: TGTGCCAGCAGTTTAGGGTCTGCTAGCGGGGGCAACGAGCAGTACTTC.